Listed here are 9 T cell receptor beta chains from one sample, sequenced in a study of T cell repertoires in cytomegalovirus infection. No antigen has been assigned to these receptors. TCRdb recomputed calls from the reads with MiXCR, one row per CDR3 protein. The profile shows some 940,000 distinct CDR3 sequences, approximately 33% of them singletons. The specimen was cultured CD8+ T cells from PBMCs, collected from culture after CMV antigen stimulation. The receptors derive from a human donor in good health (CMV status not recorded). Some clones in this sample may be carry-over from other donors' samples.

The chain combines TRBV10-3 with TRBJ2-2; D call uncertain. CDR3 length equals 14 residues. The V gene lost 3 bases and the J gene lost 6 bases, with 11 bases spanning the gap. Looked up from germline, CDR1 is ENHRY and CDR2 is SYGVKD. The CDR3 loop reads CAISERNGPGELFF. In DNA form, the CDR3 reads TGTGCCATCAGTGAACGCAACGGCCCCGGGGAGCTGTTTTTT.

The rearrangement uses TRBV19 and TRBJ1-1; D not certain. CDR3 length: 14 residues. Germline V CDR1 and CDR2: LNHDA, SQIVND (reference sequence). V shed 6 bases and J shed 4 bases, with 15 bases lying between them. CDR3 DNA: TGTGCCAGTAGGACTTCAAGGTTTGGCACTGAAGCTTTCTTT. It specifies CASRTSRFGTEAFF.

This clonotype came up a few times. The chain is built from TRBV7-2 and TRBJ2-1; TRBD2 is a possible D gene (5 bases). Germline assignment: CDR1 SGHTA and CDR2 FQGNSA. V was pared by 3 bases and J by 0 bases, with 12 bases between. This CDR3 has 16 amino acids. The CDR3 protein is CASSLGPGSSYNEQFF. The CDR3, as DNA: TGTGCCAGCAGCTTGGGCCCGGGGAGCTCCTACAATGAGCAGTTCTTC.

This clonotype has at least ten counts. The chain uses TRBV7-2 and TRBJ2-1, with D possibly matching TRBD2 (5 bases). This CDR3 has 15 residues. Trimming took 1 base from V and 4 from J, leaving 11 bases between them. Germline V gives CDR1 SGHTA, CDR2 FQGNSA. In nucleotides, the CDR3 is TGTGCCAGCAGCTTAGGCATCAGCGGATACAATGAGCAGTTCTTC. This sequence encodes CASSLGISGYNEQFF.

The table lists this clonotype with many counts. The chain links TRBV7-8 to TRBJ1-1; the D is unclear. CDR1 SGHVS and CDR2 FQNEAQ come from the germline V gene. V was trimmed by 4 bases and J by 1 base, leaving 10 bases between them. This CDR3 region has 14 residues. This chain's CDR3 is CASSSSFRNTEAFF. The CDR3 coding sequence is TGTGCCAGCAGCTCTAGTTTCAGGAACACTGAAGCTTTCTTT. The variable domain in full, with the rest retrieved from reference TRBV7-8 and TRBJ1-1, is GAGVSQSPRYKVAKRGQDVALRCDPISGHVSLFWYQQALGQGPEFLTYFQNEAQLDKSGLPSDRFFAERPEGSVSTLKIQRTQQEDSAVYLCASSSSFRNTEAFFGQGTRLTVV.

The sample holds many counts of this clonotype. This may stem from a read error, because a much larger clone lies one nucleotide away. The chain links TRBV7-2 to TRBJ2-3, with D maybe TRBD1 (5 bases). Trimming cost V 1 base and J 2 bases, with 7 bases left between them. Germline V gene sequence: CDR1 SGHTA, CDR2 FQGNSA. CDR3 length: 14 amino acids. The CDR3 loop is CASSLEGFTDTQYF. CDR3 bases: TGTGCCAGCAGCTTAGAGGGGTTCACAGATACGCAGTATTTT.

This clonotype was picked up one time. A read error may be the cause here, since a much bigger clone is one base away. The rearrangement links TRBV7-4 to TRBJ2-1; D gene unclear. Trimming removed 9 bases from V and 5 bases from J, with 8 bases in between. The germline CDR1 and CDR2 sequences are SGHVT and SQSDAQ. The CDR3 consists of 11 residues. CDR3 sequence (DNA): TGTGCCAGTTGGTCGGACAATGAGCAGTTCTTC. Protein product: CASWSDNEQFF.

This chain joins TRBV14 and TRBJ2-1, with 8 bases that match TRBD2. CDR1 and CDR2 (germline): SGHDN, FVKESK. V lost 2 bases, J lost 0 bases, and 6 bases stayed unmatched. The CDR3 runs to 17 residues. The CDR3 coding sequence is TGTGCCAGCAGCCAAACAGCGGGGGCCAGCTCCTACAATGAGCAGTTCTTC. The encoded protein is CASSQTAGASSYNEQFF.

This clonotype was seen repeatedly, ten times or more. The rearrangement links TRBV12-3 or TRBV12-4 to TRBJ2-5, with 7 nucleotides matching TRBD2. There are 18 residues in the CDR3. J gave up 0 bases and V 3 bases, and 13 bases lay outside the gene matches. CDR3 coding DNA: TGTGCCAGCAGTTTGGGCGGGGGAGGCAGGTCGTACCAAGAGACCCAGTACTTC. It translates to CASSLGGGGRSYQETQYF.